One and the same sample provided the 12 T cell receptor beta chains below, sequenced in a study of cytomegalovirus exposure and HLA in healthy donors. The PCR ran on 60 Vbeta and 13 Jbeta primers. This table comes from immunoSEQ multiplex PCR, and its TCRdb copy is limited to in-frame clones, with some not included. With fewer than 200,000 clones in the sample, the ten largest clones hold roughly 6.7%. Sample: PBMCs. These receptors were obtained from a young man in good health and CMV-seronegative.

The chain joins TRBV7-2 to TRBJ1-3; D ambiguous. The CDR3 has 16 residues. Per germline, CDR1 SGHTA and CDR2 FQGNSA. The V end was cut by 1 base, the J end by 2 bases, with 12 bases between. The chain's CDR3 is CASSLEWRGPGNTIYF. The CDR3 region has the DNA TGTGCCAGCAGCTTAGAATGGAGAGGGCCTGGAAACACCATATATTTT.

The rearrangement joins TRBV30 to TRBJ2-5, with TRBD2 matching over 7 bases. CDR3 length equals 14 residues. The trim removed 5 bases at V and 4 bases at J, leaving 10 bases unmatched. Germline loops: CDR1 GTSNPN, CDR2 SVGIG (reference sequence). The CDR3 DNA follows: TGTGCCTGGGGCCCGACTAGCTTCGTAGAGACCCAGTACTTC. It yields the protein CAWGPTSFVETQYF. The whole variable domain, remainder taken from reference TRBV30 and TRBJ2-5, is SQTIHQWPATLVQPVGSPLSLECTVEGTSNPNLYWYRQAAGRGLQLLFYSVGIGQISSEVPQNLSASRPQDRQFILSSKKLLLSDSGFYLCAWGPTSFVETQYFGPGTRLLVL.

The rearrangement uses TRBV19 and TRBJ1-1; no clear D gene. The length of the CDR3 is 13 residues. Germline CDR1 and CDR2: LNHDA and SQIVND (reference sequence). V was pared by 1 base and J by 11 bases, with 14 bases between. The CDR3 DNA sequence: TGTGCCAGTAGTATAGGTGAGGGTTCGTGGGCTTTCTTT. Protein: CASSIGEGSWAFF.

The rearrangement joins TRBV7-9 to TRBJ2-7; 11 nucleotides agree with TRBD1. The trim removed 5 bases at V and 2 bases at J, leaving 5 bases unmatched. Germline V lookup: CDR1 SEHNR, CDR2 FQNEAQ (reference sequence). The CDR3 extends over 15 amino acids. CDR3 sequence (DNA): TGTGCCAGCAGCCGCCCGGGACAGGGGGCCTACGAGCAGTACTTC. Translation: CASSRPGQGAYEQYF.

The chain employs TRBV30 and TRBJ2-7; 8 nucleotides line up with TRBD2. From germline, CDR1 is GTSNPN and CDR2 SVGIG (reference sequence). Trimming cost V 5 bases and J 3 bases; bases outside gene matches: 9. This CDR3 is built from 14 residues. CDR3 nucleotides: TGTGCCTGGGGGCAACCTAGCGGGTTCTACGAGCAGTACTTC. Translating gives CAWGQPSGFYEQYF.

The CDR3 is CASSPNDRGAWGNTIYF. The CDR3 DNA follows: TGTGCCAGCAGCCCAAACGACAGGGGCGCGTGGGGAAACACCATATATTTT. V gene TRBV9 combines with J gene TRBJ1-3, with TRBD1 identical over 8 bases. This CDR3 spans 17 amino acids. Germline V gene data show CDR1 as SGDLS and CDR2 as YYNGEE. J gave up 4 bases and V 4 bases, and 13 bases lay outside the gene matches. The variable domain in full, completed from reference TRBV9 and TRBJ1-3, reads DSGVTQTPKHLITATGQRVTLRCSPRSGDLSVYWYQQSLDQGLQFLIQYYNGEERAKGNILERFSAQQFPDLHSELNLSSLELGDSALYFCASSPNDRGAWGNTIYFGEGSWLTVV.

V gene TRBV5-1 combines with J gene TRBJ2-3; possible D gene TRBD1, 6 bases. The V gene's germline CDR1 is SGHRS and CDR2 YFSETQ. The CDR3 runs 14 residues. V lost 3 bases and J 2 bases, leaving 10 bases between the germline ends. The CDR3 DNA reads TGCGCCAGCAGCTCCGGGACATTCACAGATACGCAGTATTTT. It is translated as CASSSGTFTDTQYF.

The CDR3 coding sequence is TGTGCCAGCTCACCACTAGAGTTTAGGAACACCGGGGAGCTGTTTTTT. Translating gives CASSPLEFRNTGELFF. The chain joins TRBV18 to TRBJ2-2; no firm D call. The CDR3 runs 16 residues. Trimming removed 1 base from V and 1 base from J, with 10 bases in between. The germline gives CDR1 KGHSH, CDR2 LQKENI.

The gene calls are TRBV7-2 and TRBJ2-5; D is uncertain. The germline CDR1 and CDR2 sequences are SGHTA and FQGNSA. V lost 4 bases and J 5 bases, leaving 8 bases between the germline ends. There are 12 residues in the CDR3. CDR3 sequence: CASSSTRETQYF. As DNA, the CDR3 is TGTGCCAGCAGCTCTACCCGTGAGACCCAGTACTTC.

The genes are TRBV5-1 and TRBJ2-1, with D uncertain. Trimming left V 4 bases short and J 6 bases short, with 17 bases between. CDR1 and CDR2 (germline): SGHRS, YFSETQ. CDR3 length: 15 amino acids. CDR3 residues: CASSPARNPVNEQFF. The CDR3 region has the DNA TGCGCCAGCAGCCCCGCTAGAAACCCGGTCAATGAGCAGTTCTTC.

The gene calls are TRBV28 and TRBJ2-7; 8 positions match TRBD2. The CDR3 totals 14 residues. The trim removed 7 bases at V and 2 bases at J, leaving 7 bases unmatched. Germline V gives CDR1 MDHEN, CDR2 SYDVKM. The CDR3 bases are TGTGCCAGCACCCGCGGGGGACTAGCCTACGAGCAGTACTTC. It codes for CASTRGGLAYEQYF. Full variable domain (outside the CDR3, taken from reference TRBV28 and TRBJ2-7): DVKVTQSSRYLVKRTGEKVFLECVQDMDHENMFWYRQDPGLGLRLIYFSYDVKMKEKGDIPEGYSVSREKKERFSLILESASTNQTSMYLCASTRGGLAYEQYFGPGTRLTVT.

This chain connects TRBV29-1 to TRBJ1-2, with 11 bases matching TRBD1. This CDR3 region has 15 residues. The trim removed 7 bases at V and 2 bases at J, leaving 9 bases unmatched. Germline V gene data show CDR1 as SQVTM and CDR2 as ANQGSEA. The CDR3 bases are TGCAGCGGAGCCGGGACAGGGGGTTCAAACTATGGCTACACCTTC. Translating gives CSGAGTGGSNYGYTF.